What follows are 15 T cell receptor beta chains derived from one specimen sequenced in a study of blood T cell repertoires in COVID-19. Clones were sequenced by immunoSEQ multiplex PCR, and TCRdb holds only the in-frame ones, with some missing. The sample has roughly 230,000 clones, more than 75% seen once. The specimen was PBMCs or T cells enriched from blood (not recorded which). Receptor source: a man between 25 and 39 years old in a cohort exposed to, infected with or recovered from COVID-19 (not recorded which).

This chain uses TRBV18 with TRBJ2-5, with TRBD1 matching over 11 bases. This CDR3 region has 17 residues. V was clipped by 3 bases and J by 5 bases; unmatched bases: 11. Germline CDR1 KGHSH, CDR2 LQKENI. CDR3 amino acids: CASSPIPRTGGAETQYF. CDR3 coding DNA: TGTGCCAGCTCACCCATACCCAGGACAGGGGGCGCGGAGACCCAGTACTTC.

The chain is built from TRBV4-3 and TRBJ2-1, with a possible D match to TRBD2 (6 bases). Looked up from germline, CDR1 is LGHNA and CDR2 is YSLEER. The CDR3 totals 17 residues. Trimming cost V 0 bases and J 9 bases, with 21 bases left between them. The chain's CDR3 is CASSQDWGRTMGSEQFF. CDR3 DNA: TGCGCCAGCAGCCAAGATTGGGGGAGGACCATGGGCAGTGAGCAGTTCTTC.

The chain employs TRBV27 and TRBJ2-3, with 12 bases fitting TRBD2. The CDR3 has 15 residues. In germline, CDR1 is MNHEY, CDR2 SMNVEV (reference sequence). The ends lost 6 bases at V and 2 bases at J; junction bases unmatched: 3. The CDR3 DNA follows: TGTGCCAGCAGAGGACTAGCGGGACCCACAGATACGCAGTATTTT. Translating it yields CASRGLAGPTDTQYF.

This chain's CDR3 is CASSLQGQNFYYNEQFF. DNA for the CDR3: TGTGCCAGCAGTTTGCAAGGACAGAATTTTTACTACAATGAGCAGTTCTTC. The V call is TRBV27, the J call TRBJ2-1; a possible D gene is TRBD1 (6 bases). V lost 3 bases and J lost 3, with 18 bases in between. CDR3 length: 17 residues. Germline assignment: CDR1 MNHEY and CDR2 SMNVEV (reference sequence).

V usage is TRBV2 and J usage is TRBJ2-4, with a weak D call TRBD1 (5 bases). Germline CDR1 is SNHLY and CDR2 is FYNNEI. The CDR3 contains 16 residues. Between the trimmed V and J ends, which lost 7 bases and 1 base, there was a span of 17 bases. As DNA, the CDR3 is TGTGCCAGCATAGGTTTCAGGGATGATGCCAAAAACATTCAGTACTTC. It codes for CASIGFRDDAKNIQYF.

The V and J genes are TRBV5-1 and TRBJ2-7; 9 positions match TRBD1. This CDR3 region has 15 residues. In germline, CDR1 is SGHRS, CDR2 YFSETQ. J was trimmed by 5 bases and V by 4 bases; bases with no gene match: 10. The CDR3 sequence is CASSLSGTGSHEQYF. The CDR3 DNA reads as TGCGCCAGCAGCCTCTCCGGGACAGGGTCCCACGAGCAGTACTTC. Full variable domain (outside the CDR3, taken from reference TRBV5-1 and TRBJ2-7): KAGVTQTPRYLIKTRGQQVTLSCSPISGHRSVSWYQQTPGQGLQFLFEYFSETQRNKGNFPGRFSGRQFSNSRSEMNVSTLELGDSALYLCASSLSGTGSHEQYFGPGTRLTVT.

The V gene is TRBV25-1, the J gene TRBJ2-5, with 7 bases matching TRBD2. The CDR3 covers 18 residues. Germline-derived CDR1 and CDR2 are MGHDK and SYGVNS. Losses at the gene ends were 1 base for V and 5 bases for J; bases not matched to a gene: 16. The CDR3 region has the DNA TGTGCCAGCAGTGAATCCTTCAAGGGGAGGGCCCATGTTGAGACCCAGTACTTC. Protein product: CASSESFKGRAHVETQYF. Variable domain in full (rest from reference TRBV25-1 and TRBJ2-5): EADIYQTPRYLVIGTGKKITLECSQTMGHDKMYWYQQDPGMELHLIHYSYGVNSTEKGDLSSESTVSRIRTEHFPLTLESARPSHTSQYLCASSESFKGRAHVETQYFGPGTRLLVL.

The rearrangement uses TRBV6-5 and TRBJ1-1; TRBD1 is a possible D gene (6 bases). This CDR3 is 12 amino acids long. Trimming took 2 bases from V and 9 from J, leaving 10 bases between them. CDR1 MNHEY and CDR2 SVGAGI come from the germline V gene. The CDR3 DNA follows: TGTGCCAGCAGTTACGGGGGCAGACAAGCTTTCTTT. It translates to CASSYGGRQAFF.

This chain joins TRBV9 and TRBJ2-3; TRBD2 agrees at 8 bases. V shed 4 bases and J 6 bases; nucleotides not matched to a gene: 7. The CDR3 is made up of 14 amino acids. Germline loops: CDR1 SGDLS, CDR2 YYNGEE. The CDR3 is CASSTGGSRDTQYF. CDR3 in DNA: TGTGCCAGCAGCACGGGGGGGTCTCGGGATACGCAGTATTTT.

The V and J genes are TRBV6-1 and TRBJ2-6; D uncertain. The CDR3 covers 16 residues. The germline V gene encodes CDR1 MNHNS and CDR2 SASEGT. Trimming took off 1 base at V and 0 bases at J, with 7 bases between the two ends. DNA of the CDR3: TGTGCCAGCAGTGAAGGTCTCCGCTCTGGGGCCAACGTCCTGACTTTC. Amino acids: CASSEGLRSGANVLTF.

CDR3 region: CASSLGQGFYNEQFF. CDR3 in DNA: TGCGCCAGCAGCTTGGGACAGGGCTTTTACAATGAGCAGTTCTTC. The chain has TRBV5-1 and TRBJ2-1, with TRBD1 matching over 7 bases. The V gene's germline CDR1 is SGHRS and CDR2 YFSETQ. The junction had 4 bases not matched to a gene; V was cut back by 0 bases and J by 4 bases. CDR3 length equals 15 residues.

The chain carries TRBV6-5 and TRBJ2-7; 7 bases match TRBD1. CDR3 length: 14 residues. V shed 4 bases, J shed 1 base, and the junction held 4 bases outside the gene matches. CDR1 is MNHEY and CDR2 is SVGAGI in the germline V gene. The CDR3 spells CASSFTGESYEQYF. The DNA of the CDR3 is TGTGCCAGCAGTTTCACAGGGGAATCCTACGAGCAGTACTTC.

This chain uses TRBV5-1 with TRBJ1-1, with D possibly TRBD1 on 5 matching bases. The V gene's germline CDR1 is SGHRS and CDR2 YFSETQ. CDR3 length: 13 amino acids. Trimming left V 3 bases short and J 2 bases short, with 8 bases between. CDR3 sequence reads: CASSSGPNTEAFF. The CDR3 nucleotides read TGCGCCAGCAGCTCAGGGCCTAACACTGAAGCTTTCTTT.

This rearrangement joins TRBV27 to TRBJ1-6, with D unclear. Trimming removed 3 bases at V and 4 bases at J, with 4 bases between. Germline CDR1 and CDR2: MNHEY and SMNVEV (reference sequence). This CDR3 is built from 13 residues. CDR3 protein: CASSFTYNSPLHF. In DNA form, the CDR3 reads TGTGCCAGCAGTTTTACTTATAATTCACCCCTCCACTTT.

V is TRBV24-1 and J is TRBJ2-4; possible D gene TRBD2, 6 bases. Per the germline V gene, CDR1 is KGHDR and CDR2 is SFDVKD. V was pared by 9 bases and J by 5 bases, with 13 bases between. The CDR3 totals 13 residues. The CDR3 bases are TGTGCCACCGGCGGGAAGTGGGAAAACATTCAGTACTTC. It encodes CATGGKWENIQYF.